In this sample, the clone carrying this TCR beta chain turned up once. This CDR3 has 11 residues. The germline V gene has CDR1 ENHRY and CDR2 SYGVKD. V was shortened by 8 bases and J by 3 bases, with 7 bases between the two germline ends. Generated by immunoSEQ multiplex PCR, the TCRdb table keeps only in-frame clones and is missing some. Among over 250,000 clones, roughly 80% were seen once, and the ten largest hold 5%. These data are taken from a study of blood T cell repertoires in COVID-19. Material for sequencing was PBMCs or T cells enriched from blood (not recorded which). The sequence came from a man aged 35-49 years who had been exposed to COVID-19. The V call is TRBV10-3, the J call TRBJ1-2; D gene ambiguous. CDR3 sequence reads: CAIPSDYGYTF. CDR3 sequence (DNA): TGTGCCATCCCGAGCGACTATGGCTACACCTTC.